Below, 6 T cell receptor beta chains from the same sample are listed, as sequenced in a study of blood T cells in healthy people across ages. The authors ran a second PCR of roughly 6 to 12 cycles using a sample-barcoded 5' primer and a J-beta primer mix. MiXCR, applied by TCRdb to the 5' RACE reads, yields one record per CDR3 protein. The sample includes around 900,000 distinct CDR3 sequences, 29% seen only once; the top ten take roughly a sixth. The specimen was blood. These receptors were obtained from a woman aged 80 or older in good health.

This clonotype was seen ten or more times. The V gene is TRBV20-1, the J gene TRBJ2-3, with a weak D call TRBD2 (5 bases). Germline values: CDR1 DFQATT, CDR2 SNEGSKA (reference sequence). This CDR3 contains 15 residues. V dropped 5 bases and J dropped 7 bases, with 22 bases sitting between them. In nucleotides, the CDR3 is TGCAGTGCTTTGGACTCATCCTCGGGTCTCAATACGCAGTATTTT. Translation gives CSALDSSSGLNTQYF.

The gene calls are TRBV7-2 and TRBJ2-4; a possible D gene is TRBD1 (5 bases). The J call is in doubt because the DNA end fits TRBJ2-7 better. Germline V CDR1 and CDR2: SGHTA, FQGNSA. The CDR3 loop spans 14 amino acids. The CDR3 bases are TGTGCCAGCAGCTTAGCGGCGCAGGGCGGCGAGCAGTACTTC. Residues: CASSLAAQGGEQYF.

This clonotype was picked up many times. The chain recombines TRBV7-2 with TRBJ2-3; D may be TRBD1 (5 bases). Germline V gene lookup returns CDR1 SGHTA and CDR2 FQGNSA. The CDR3 totals 14 residues. Trimming removed 3 bases from V and 4 bases from J, with 11 bases in between. The CDR3 coding sequence is TGTGCCAGCAGCTTCGCAGGGCAAGCAGATACGCAGTATTTT. This gives the protein CASSFAGQADTQYF.

There are many counts of this clonotype. This chain links TRBV29-1 with TRBJ2-3; D is undetermined. The germline V and J ends were trimmed by 0 bases and 0 bases, with 7 bases remaining between them. The CDR3 is made up of 14 amino acids. Germline-derived CDR1 and CDR2 are SQVTM and ANQGSEA. CDR3 nucleotides: TGCAGCGTTGAAGATCCTGCGAGCACAGATACGCAGTATTTT. Translated: CSVEDPASTDTQYF.

About this clonotype itself: A read error may account for a junction end that differs from germline. The V call is TRBV12-3 or TRBV12-4, the J call TRBJ2-3; D ambiguous. This CDR3 is 14 amino acids long. The CDR3, as DNA: TGTGCCAGCAGTTTAGGCGTCAGAACAGATGCGCAGTATTTT. Translating gives CASSLGVRTDAQYF.

This clonotype was counted many times. This chain uses TRBV10-3 with TRBJ1-6; 9 bases map to TRBD1. Per the germline V gene, CDR1 is ENHRY and CDR2 is SYGVKD. After removal of 3 bases from V and 9 bases from J, the junction contained 3 bases not matched to a gene. The CDR3 runs to 14 residues. The CDR3 region has the DNA TGTGCCATCAGTGACCGGGACAGGGTTTCACCCCTCCACTTT. Translation gives CAISDRDRVSPLHF.